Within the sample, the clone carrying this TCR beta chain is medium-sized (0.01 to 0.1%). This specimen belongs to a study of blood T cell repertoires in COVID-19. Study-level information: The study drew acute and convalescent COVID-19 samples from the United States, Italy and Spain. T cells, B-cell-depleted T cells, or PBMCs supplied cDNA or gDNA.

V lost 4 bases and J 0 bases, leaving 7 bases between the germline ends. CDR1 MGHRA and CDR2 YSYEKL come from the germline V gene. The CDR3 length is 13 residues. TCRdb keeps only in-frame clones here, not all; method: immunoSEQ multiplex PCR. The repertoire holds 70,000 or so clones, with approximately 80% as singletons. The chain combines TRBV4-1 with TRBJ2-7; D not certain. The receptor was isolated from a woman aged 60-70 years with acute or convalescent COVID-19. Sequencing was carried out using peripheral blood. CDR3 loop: CASSLDNSYEQYF. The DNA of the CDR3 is TGCGCCAGCAGCCTCGACAACTCCTACGAGCAGTACTTC.